This T cell receptor beta chain was found in a study of T cell responses to AZD1222 COVID-19 vaccine. Study context: Second doses at about 4 or about 12 weeks were pooled.

This clone occurred a few times. No antigen is known for it. Measured with immunoSEQ multiplex PCR; TCRdb has only the in-frame clones, and not every one. Of 150,000 to 200,000 clones in the sample, 94% were seen once. Study outcomes and limitations: Close to half of all spike-specific TCRs reportedly target regions of the variants that are unmutated. Just a handful of AZD1222 recipients tested seropositive at baseline.

The CDR3 spans 15 residues. J gave up 4 bases and V 4 bases, and 3 bases lay outside the gene matches. Germline CDR1 is MDHEN and CDR2 is SYDVKM. This chain joins TRBV28 and TRBJ1-3; 11 bases align to TRBD1. Sequenced material: peripheral blood, taken on day 0 of AZD1222 vaccination. This receptor was identified in an adult in good health. The CDR3 DNA sequence: TGTGCCAGCAGTTCGGACAGGGGGCGAGGAAACACCATATATTTT. Its translation: CASSSDRGRGNTIYF.